This T cell receptor beta chain stems from a study of T-cell memory formation after mild COVID-19. Study-wide background: Largely, the TCR clusters proved donor specific.

cDNA libraries for TCR alpha and TCR beta, carrying sample barcodes and UMIs, came from 5'RACE with constant-segment primers. TCRdb redid the calling of the 5' RACE reads with MiXCR, one entry per CDR3 protein. The sample contains 200,000 to 300,000 distinct CDR3 sequences, around 17% of which appear only once. General observations from the study: Mostly located in CM and EM were contracting CD4+ clones, with contracting CD8+ clones located in EMRA. Detection of some responders pre-infection suggested pre-existing cross-reactive memory T cells participated.

Regarding this clonotype: Its target is unknown.

The CDR3 has 16 residues. Trimming pared 0 bases from V and 4 bases from J, leaving 15 bases between. The germline gives CDR1 SGDLS, CDR2 YYNGEE. This chain connects TRBV9 to TRBJ2-3; no firm D call. Specimen: PBMCs or a T cell subset sorted from them (not recorded which). The sequence was collected from a man younger than 30 who had mild COVID-19 (a few samples of this study predate the infection). Cell type and time point are not known. CDR3 DNA: TGTGCCAGCAGCGTAGGAGGTGGTCCAAGCTCAGATACGCAGTATTTT. This translates into CASSVGGGPSSDTQYF.